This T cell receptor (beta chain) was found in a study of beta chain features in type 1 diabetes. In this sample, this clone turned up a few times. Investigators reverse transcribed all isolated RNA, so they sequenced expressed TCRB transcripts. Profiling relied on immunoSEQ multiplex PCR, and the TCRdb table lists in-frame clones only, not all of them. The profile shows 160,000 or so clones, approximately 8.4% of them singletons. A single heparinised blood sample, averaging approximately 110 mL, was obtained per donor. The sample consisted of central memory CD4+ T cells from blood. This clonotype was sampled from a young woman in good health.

In nucleotides, the CDR3 is TGCGCCAGCAGCTTGGCCGGTTCGAACACTGAAGCTTTCTTT. It specifies CASSLAGSNTEAFF. This sequence joins TRBV5-1 and TRBJ1-1, with unresolved D. Germline CDR1 is SGHRS and CDR2 is YFSETQ. V lost 0 bases to trimming and J lost 1 base, with 7 bases between them. CDR3 length: 14 residues.